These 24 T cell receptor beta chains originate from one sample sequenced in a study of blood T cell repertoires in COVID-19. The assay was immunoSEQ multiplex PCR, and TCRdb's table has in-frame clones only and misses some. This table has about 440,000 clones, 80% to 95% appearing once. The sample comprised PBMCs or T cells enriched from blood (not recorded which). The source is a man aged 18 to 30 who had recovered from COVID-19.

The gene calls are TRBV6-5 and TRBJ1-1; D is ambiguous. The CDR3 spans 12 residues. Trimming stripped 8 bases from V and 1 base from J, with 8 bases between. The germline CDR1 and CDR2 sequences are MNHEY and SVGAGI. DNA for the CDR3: TGTGCCAGCCGCAGAGGGAACACTGAAGCTTTCTTT. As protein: CASRRGNTEAFF.

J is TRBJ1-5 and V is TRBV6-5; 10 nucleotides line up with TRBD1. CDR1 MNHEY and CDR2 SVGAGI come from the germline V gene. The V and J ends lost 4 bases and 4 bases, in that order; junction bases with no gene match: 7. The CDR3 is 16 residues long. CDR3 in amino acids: CASSFGQGVRNQPQHF. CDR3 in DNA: TGTGCCAGCAGTTTTGGACAGGGGGTAAGGAATCAGCCCCAGCATTTT.

DNA for the CDR3: TGTGCCAGCAGCTTAACTCCTAGAGGGAGTGTCTCCTACAATGAGCAGTTCTTC. It yields the protein CASSLTPRGSVSYNEQFF. The rearrangement uses TRBV7-3 and TRBJ2-1; weak D call: TRBD2 (5 bases). Trimming left V 0 bases short and J 0 bases short, with 15 bases between. From germline, CDR1 is SGHTA and CDR2 FQGTGA. This CDR3 is built from 18 residues.

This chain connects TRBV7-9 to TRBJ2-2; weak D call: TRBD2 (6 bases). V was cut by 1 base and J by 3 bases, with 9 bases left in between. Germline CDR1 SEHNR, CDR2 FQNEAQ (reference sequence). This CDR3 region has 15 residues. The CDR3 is CASSLEGGHTGELFF. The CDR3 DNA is TGTGCCAGCAGCTTAGAGGGAGGACACACCGGGGAGCTGTTTTTT. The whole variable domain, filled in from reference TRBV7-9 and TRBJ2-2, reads DTGVSQNPRHKITKRGQNVTFRCDPISEHNRLYWYRQTLGQGPEFLTYFQNEAQLEKSRLLSDRFSAERPKGSFSTLEIQRTEQGDSAMYLCASSLEGGHTGELFFGEGSRLTVL.

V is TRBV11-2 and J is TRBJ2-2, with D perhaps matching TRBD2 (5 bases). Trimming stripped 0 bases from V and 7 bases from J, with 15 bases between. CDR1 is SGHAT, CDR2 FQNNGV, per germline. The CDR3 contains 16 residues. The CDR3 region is CASSLDTLARVGELFF. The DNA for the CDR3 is TGTGCCAGCAGCTTAGATACGCTAGCCCGTGTCGGGGAGCTGTTTTTT.

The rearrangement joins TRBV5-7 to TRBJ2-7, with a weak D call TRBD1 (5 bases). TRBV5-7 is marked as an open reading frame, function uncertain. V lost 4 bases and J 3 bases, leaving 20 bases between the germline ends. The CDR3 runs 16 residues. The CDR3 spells CASSVMTASVFYEQYF. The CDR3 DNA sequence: TGTGCCAGCAGCGTAATGACAGCGTCTGTCTTCTACGAGCAGTACTTC.

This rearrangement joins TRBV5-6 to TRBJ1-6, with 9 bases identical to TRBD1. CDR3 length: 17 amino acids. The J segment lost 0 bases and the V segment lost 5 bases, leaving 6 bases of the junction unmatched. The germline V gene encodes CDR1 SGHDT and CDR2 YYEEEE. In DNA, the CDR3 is TGTGCCAGCAGTTCCGGGACAGGGAGCTCCTATAATTCACCCCTCCACTTT. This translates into CASSSGTGSSYNSPLHF.

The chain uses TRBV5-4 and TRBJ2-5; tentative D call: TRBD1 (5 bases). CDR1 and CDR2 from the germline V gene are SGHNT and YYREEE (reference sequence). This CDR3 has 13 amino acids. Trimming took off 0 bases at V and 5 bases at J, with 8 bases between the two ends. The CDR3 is CASSLGGRETQYF. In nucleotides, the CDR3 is TGTGCCAGCAGCTTGGGGGGCCGGGAGACCCAGTACTTC.

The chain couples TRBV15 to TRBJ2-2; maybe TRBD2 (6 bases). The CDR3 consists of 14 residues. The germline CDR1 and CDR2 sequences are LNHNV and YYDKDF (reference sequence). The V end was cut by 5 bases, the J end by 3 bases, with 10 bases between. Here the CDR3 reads CATSPGVDTGELFF. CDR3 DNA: TGTGCCACCAGCCCGGGGGTTGACACCGGGGAGCTGTTTTTT.

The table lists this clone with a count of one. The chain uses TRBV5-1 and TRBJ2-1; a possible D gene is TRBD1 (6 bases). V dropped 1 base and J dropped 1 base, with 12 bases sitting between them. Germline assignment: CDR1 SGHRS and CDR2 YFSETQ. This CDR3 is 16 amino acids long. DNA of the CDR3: TGCGCCAGCAGCTTGAACCGGCAGGGGTCCTACAATGAGCAGTTCTTC. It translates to CASSLNRQGSYNEQFF.

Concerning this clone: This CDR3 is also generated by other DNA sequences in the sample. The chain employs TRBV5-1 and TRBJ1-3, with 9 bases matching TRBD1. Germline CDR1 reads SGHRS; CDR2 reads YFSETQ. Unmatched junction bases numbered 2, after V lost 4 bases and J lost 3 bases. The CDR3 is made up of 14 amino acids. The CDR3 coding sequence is TGCGCCAGCAGCCTGGACAGGGGTGGAAACACCATATATTTT. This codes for CASSLDRGGNTIYF.

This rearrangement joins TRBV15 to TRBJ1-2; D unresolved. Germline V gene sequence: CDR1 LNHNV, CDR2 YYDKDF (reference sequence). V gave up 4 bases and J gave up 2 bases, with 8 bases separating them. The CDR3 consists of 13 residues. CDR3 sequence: CATSKRFNYGYTF. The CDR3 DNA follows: TGTGCCACCAGCAAGAGGTTCAACTATGGCTACACCTTC.

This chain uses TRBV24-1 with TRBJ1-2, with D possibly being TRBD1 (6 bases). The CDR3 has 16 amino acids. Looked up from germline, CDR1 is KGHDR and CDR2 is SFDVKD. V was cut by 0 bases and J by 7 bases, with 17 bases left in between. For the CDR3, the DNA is TGTGCCACCAGTGATTTGCAAAATGACAGCAGGGGTGGCTACACCTTC. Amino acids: CATSDLQNDSRGGYTF.

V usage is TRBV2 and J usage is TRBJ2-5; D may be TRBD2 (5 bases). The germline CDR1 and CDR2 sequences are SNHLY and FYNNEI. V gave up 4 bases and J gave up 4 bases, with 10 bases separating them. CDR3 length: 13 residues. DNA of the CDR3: TGTGCCAGCAGTGGGAGGCGGGCAGAGACCCAGTACTTC. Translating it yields CASSGRRAETQYF.

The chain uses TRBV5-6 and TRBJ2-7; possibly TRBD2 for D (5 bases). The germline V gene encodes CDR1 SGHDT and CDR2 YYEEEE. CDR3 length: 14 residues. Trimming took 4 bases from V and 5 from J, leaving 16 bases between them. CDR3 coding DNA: TGTGCCAGCAGCGAGGGATTTGAAAGACACGAGCAGTACTTC. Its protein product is CASSEGFERHEQYF.

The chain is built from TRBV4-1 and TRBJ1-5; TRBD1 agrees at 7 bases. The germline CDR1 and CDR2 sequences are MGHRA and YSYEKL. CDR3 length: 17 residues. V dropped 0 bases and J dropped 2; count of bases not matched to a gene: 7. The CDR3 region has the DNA TGCGCCAGCAGCCAAGATACACTAACAGGGGGCAATCAGCCCCAGCATTTT. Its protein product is CASSQDTLTGGNQPQHF.

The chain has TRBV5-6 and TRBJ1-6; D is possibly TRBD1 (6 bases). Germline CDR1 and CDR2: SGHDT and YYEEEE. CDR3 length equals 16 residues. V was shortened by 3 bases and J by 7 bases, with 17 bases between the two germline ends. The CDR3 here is CASSWGLDSKNSPLHF. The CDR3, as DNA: TGTGCCAGCAGCTGGGGTCTGGACAGTAAAAATTCACCCCTCCACTTT.

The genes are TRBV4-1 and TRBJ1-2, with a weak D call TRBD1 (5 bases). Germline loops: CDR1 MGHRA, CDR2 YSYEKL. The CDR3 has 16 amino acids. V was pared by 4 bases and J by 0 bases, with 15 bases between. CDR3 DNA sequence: TGCGCCAGCAGCCGTAGGGACGCGGGGGCTAACTATGGCTACACCTTC. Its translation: CASSRRDAGANYGYTF.

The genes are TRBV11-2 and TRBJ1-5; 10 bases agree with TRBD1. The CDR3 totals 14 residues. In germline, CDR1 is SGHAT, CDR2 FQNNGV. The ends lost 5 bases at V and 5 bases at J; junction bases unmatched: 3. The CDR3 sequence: CASSPDRGHQPQHF. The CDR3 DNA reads TGTGCCAGCAGCCCTGACAGGGGGCATCAGCCCCAGCATTTT.

The CDR3 DNA follows: TGTGCCAGCAGACAGGGCAATCAGCCCCAGCATTTT. Residues: CASRQGNQPQHF. J is TRBJ1-5 and V is TRBV7-9, with D perhaps matching TRBD1 (5 bases). Trimming took 6 bases from V and 2 from J, leaving 5 bases between them. Per germline, CDR1 SEHNR and CDR2 FQNEAQ (reference sequence). The CDR3 contains 12 residues.

The CDR3 coding sequence is TGTGCCAGCATCCGGGACAGAACTTCCTACAATGAGCAGTTCTTC. Residues: CASIRDRTSYNEQFF. The chain uses TRBV6-5 and TRBJ2-1, with TRBD1 identical over 7 bases. V was clipped by 7 bases and J by 1 base; unmatched bases: 7. Germline assignment: CDR1 MNHEY and CDR2 SVGAGI. The CDR3 is 15 residues long.

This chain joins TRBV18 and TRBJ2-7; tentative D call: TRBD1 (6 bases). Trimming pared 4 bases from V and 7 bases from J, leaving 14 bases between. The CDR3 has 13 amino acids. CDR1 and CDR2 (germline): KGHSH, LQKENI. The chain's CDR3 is CASSRDTFGEQYF. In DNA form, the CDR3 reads TGTGCCAGCTCACGGGACACCTTTGGAGAGCAGTACTTC.

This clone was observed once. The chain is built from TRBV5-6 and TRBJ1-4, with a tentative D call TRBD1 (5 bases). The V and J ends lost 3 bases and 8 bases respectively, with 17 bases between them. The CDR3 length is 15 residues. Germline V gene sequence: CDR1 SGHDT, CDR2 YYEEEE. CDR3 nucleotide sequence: TGTGCCAGCAGCTCGCCTCTGACCGGGGGGGAAAAACTGTTTTTT. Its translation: CASSSPLTGGEKLFF.

The CDR3 sequence is CASSQSRGGSEAFF. The CDR3 DNA follows: TGCGCCAGCAGTCAATCACGGGGCGGGAGTGAAGCTTTCTTT. J is TRBJ1-1 and V is TRBV23-1; possible D gene TRBD1, 5 bases. TRBV23-1 is recorded as an ORF, its role being uncertain. This CDR3 spans 14 amino acids. Trimming removed 0 bases from V and 7 bases from J, with 12 bases in between.